The 23 T cell receptor beta chains given below trace back to one sample, sequenced in a study of response to subunit inactivated influenza vaccine. TCRdb reprocessed the RT-PCR reads via MiXCR and lists one record per CDR3 protein. The data contain about 780,000 distinct CDR3 sequences, 18% of them seen just once; the ten biggest clones take up approximately 11%. Sample: PBMCs from blood, taken approximately 5 days after vaccination. The receptors stem from a man aged 50 to 60 who received an inactivated influenza vaccine.

This clonotype is a singleton in its sample. The gene calls are TRBV5-5 and TRBJ2-1; TRBD1 agrees at 9 bases. This CDR3 has 14 residues. V trimming: 3 bases; J trimming: 7 bases; junction bases outside the gene matches: 5. Looked up from germline, CDR1 is SGHKS and CDR2 is YYEKEE (reference sequence). CDR3 coding DNA: TGTGCCAGCAGCTCGGACAGGGGAGGGAATGAGCAGTTCTTC. Residues: CASSSDRGGNEQFF.

The J gene is TRBJ2-7, the V gene TRBV6-1; D remains ambiguous. V dropped 1 base and J dropped 2 bases, with 12 bases sitting between them. This CDR3 comprises 15 residues. From germline, CDR1 is MNHNS and CDR2 SASEGT. In nucleotides, the CDR3 is TGTGCCAGCAGTGAAGATGTCCTATCCGCCTACGAGCAGTACTTC. It specifies CASSEDVLSAYEQYF.

The chain uses TRBV10-3 and TRBJ2-4; TRBD1 or TRBD2 may be the D gene (6 bases each). The CDR3 has 14 residues. V was clipped by 10 bases and J by 6 bases, with 19 bases between them. CDR1 and CDR2 from the germline V gene are ENHRY and SYGVKD. The CDR3 reads CATRGLGPGNIQYF. The CDR3 DNA reads as TGTGCCACCCGGGGGCTGGGTCCGGGAAACATTCAGTACTTC.

This clonotype was detected a few times. V usage is TRBV20-1 and J usage is TRBJ1-1, with a weak D call TRBD1 (5 bases). V was shortened by 1 base and J by 1 base, with 10 bases between the two germline ends. The CDR3 spans 14 residues. Per germline, CDR1 DFQATT and CDR2 SNEGSKA (reference sequence). The CDR3: CSARAGHTNTEAFF. The CDR3 bases are TGCAGTGCTAGAGCTGGACACACGAACACTGAAGCTTTCTTT.

Points on this clonotype: A single base separates this from a much larger clone, so it may be a read error. No conserved phenylalanine or tryptophan ends this CDR3, so it is likely a read error. This chain links TRBV29-1 with TRBJ2-5, with D maybe TRBD1 (5 bases). Germline-derived CDR1 and CDR2 are SQVTM and ANQGSEA. The CDR3 has 15 amino acids. The V end was cut by 2 bases, the J end by 4 bases, with 17 bases between. The CDR3 loop reads CSVEPKGQGLETQYS. The CDR3 nucleotides are TGCAGCGTTGAACCCAAGGGGCAGGGTTTAGAGACCCAGTACTCC.

In this sample, this clonotype turned up a few times. V is TRBV12-3 or TRBV12-4 and J is TRBJ2-6; D unclear. The CDR3 contains 14 residues. The V gene lost 6 bases and the J gene lost 0 bases, with 6 bases spanning the gap. CDR3 nucleotides: TGTGCCAGCAGACTGAGCTCTGGGGCCAACGTCCTGACTTTC. Translated, it gives CASRLSSGANVLTF.

This clonotype has a handful of counts. The rearrangement links TRBV7-2 to TRBJ1-1; D perhaps matches TRBD1 (5 bases). Germline assignment: CDR1 SGHTA and CDR2 FQGNSA. The CDR3 is made up of 14 amino acids. The V end lost 3 bases, the J end lost 7 bases, and 15 bases lay between the germline ends. The CDR3 spells CASSFQGSKLEAFF. The CDR3, as DNA: TGTGCCAGCAGCTTCCAGGGCTCAAAACTTGAAGCTTTCTTT.

This clonotype was counted ten times or more. This rearrangement joins TRBV12-3 or TRBV12-4 to TRBJ1-1; maybe TRBD1 (6 bases). There are 14 residues in the CDR3. The ends were cut back, 7 bases at V and 5 bases at J, with 17 bases in the middle. The CDR3 reads CASTAAGVGTEAFF. The CDR3, as DNA: TGTGCCAGCACCGCAGCAGGGGTTGGGACTGAAGCTTTCTTT.

V is TRBV20-1 and J is TRBJ2-3; a weak D match, TRBD1 (5 bases). Germline CDR1 and CDR2: DFQATT and SNEGSKA (reference sequence). This CDR3 has 14 amino acids. V was clipped by 6 bases and J by 2 bases, with 15 bases between them. The DNA of the CDR3 is TGCAGTGCCATTGACAGCGAGTACACAGATACGCAGTATTTT. Translating it yields CSAIDSEYTDTQYF.

The chain is built from TRBV5-1 and TRBJ2-3; D ambiguous. Germline CDR1 and CDR2: SGHRS and YFSETQ. The CDR3 consists of 15 residues. The germline V and J ends were trimmed by 4 bases and 1 base, with 13 bases remaining between them. CDR3 nucleotides: TGCGCCAGCAGCCCGGACGGCGCCCGCACAGATACGCAGTATTTT. Protein: CASSPDGARTDTQYF. The full variable domain, completed using reference TRBV5-1 and TRBJ2-3, is KAGVTQTPRYLIKTRGQQVTLSCSPISGHRSVSWYQQTPGQGLQFLFEYFSETQRNKGNFPGRFSGRQFSNSRSEMNVSTLELGDSALYLCASSPDGARTDTQYFGPGTRLTVL.

The chain links TRBV5-4 to TRBJ2-7; TRBD1 agrees at 9 bases. V gave up 0 bases and J gave up 2 bases; unmatched junction bases: 3. The CDR3 runs 15 residues. The germline V gene has CDR1 SGHNT and CDR2 YYREEE (reference sequence). The CDR3 sequence: CASSLEGQGPYEQYF. The CDR3 nucleotides are TGTGCCAGCAGCTTGGAGGGACAGGGCCCCTACGAGCAGTACTTC.

J is TRBJ1-2 and V is TRBV4-3, with D uncertain. Looked up from germline, CDR1 is LGHNA and CDR2 is YSLEER. The germline V and J ends were trimmed by 0 bases and 2 bases, with 16 bases remaining between them. The CDR3 consists of 17 residues. The CDR3 nucleotides read TGCGCCAGCAGCCAAGAGAAAGGGTCAGGCCTCAACTATGGCTACACCTTC. Translation gives CASSQEKGSGLNYGYTF.

V gene TRBV6-2 or TRBV6-3 combines with J gene TRBJ2-1, with a tentative D call TRBD2 (6 bases). Per germline, CDR1 MNHEY and CDR2 SVGEGT. The CDR3 has 18 amino acids. The ends were cut back, 0 bases at V and 0 bases at J, with 15 bases in the middle. The CDR3 DNA follows: TGTGCCAGCAGTTACTCGGTAGGGGAGGTAAGCTCCTACAATGAGCAGTTCTTC. Amino acids: CASSYSVGEVSSYNEQFF.

The rearrangement links TRBV7-2 to TRBJ2-3; TRBD2 matches 9 bases. The CDR3 consists of 16 residues. Germline assignment: CDR1 SGHTA and CDR2 FQGNSA. V was clipped by 2 bases and J by 5 bases; unmatched bases: 8. CDR3: CASSLIGGGAGDTQYF. CDR3 in DNA: TGTGCCAGCAGCTTAATAGGCGGGGGGGCGGGAGATACGCAGTATTTT. Filled out from reference TRBV7-2 and TRBJ2-3, the complete variable domain reads GAGVSQSPSNKVTEKGKDVELRCDPISGHTALYWYRQSLGQGLEFLIYFQGNSAPDKSGLPSDRFSAERTGGSVSTLTIQRTQQEDSAVYLCASSLIGGGAGDTQYFGPGTRLTVL.

This clonotype was picked up a small number of times. The chain combines TRBV20-1 with TRBJ1-5, with D perhaps matching TRBD1 (5 bases). CDR3 length equals 13 residues. CDR1 and CDR2 from the germline V gene are DFQATT and SNEGSKA (reference sequence). Trimming shortened V by 8 bases and J by 3 bases, and 14 bases separated the two germline ends. CDR3 loop: CSQSTGPNQPQHF. The CDR3 DNA is TGCAGTCAATCCACAGGCCCCAATCAGCCCCAGCATTTT.

The genes are TRBV24-1 and TRBJ2-1; D may be TRBD2 (6 bases). The CDR3 runs to 15 residues. The V end lost 6 bases, the J end lost 12 bases, and 23 bases lay between the germline ends. Germline CDR1 is KGHDR and CDR2 is SFDVKD. Written as DNA, the CDR3 is TGTGCCACCAGTCTCACTTTGGGCAGCCTGGAGGGGCAGTTCTTC. Amino acid sequence: CATSLTLGSLEGQFF.

This clonotype was recorded at least ten times. The chain has TRBV12-3 or TRBV12-4 and TRBJ2-3, with a possible D match to TRBD2 (5 bases). The CDR3 contains 14 residues. V was pared by 3 bases and J by 5 bases, with 12 bases between. This CDR3 is CASSFWEQKDTQYF. CDR3 nucleotide sequence: TGTGCCAGCAGTTTCTGGGAGCAGAAAGATACGCAGTATTTT.

The sample holds a few counts of this clonotype. This chain uses TRBV15 with TRBJ2-4; no clear D. Germline values: CDR1 LNHNV, CDR2 YYDKDF (reference sequence). V lost 8 bases, J lost 4 bases, and 15 bases lay in between. The CDR3 sequence is 14 residues long. Here the CDR3 reads CATGQAGSKNIQYF. The CDR3 DNA reads as TGTGCCACCGGGCAAGCTGGATCGAAAAACATTCAGTACTTC.

As to this clonotype: With a much larger clone just one base away, this may be a read error. This sequence joins TRBV20-1 and TRBJ2-5; tentatively, D is TRBD1 (6 bases). V lost 7 bases and J lost 4, with 19 bases in between. CDR1 DFQATT and CDR2 SNEGSKA come from the germline V gene (reference sequence). CDR3 length equals 14 residues. CDR3 nucleotides: TGCAGTGTGCCGGGACACCGAGGGGGAGAGACCCAGTACTTC. Translated: CSVPGHRGGETQYF.

There are a few counts of this clonotype. The chain links TRBV10-3 to TRBJ2-1; D gene ambiguous. V dropped 2 bases and J dropped 9 bases, with 8 bases sitting between them. The CDR3 runs 12 residues. Germline-derived CDR1 and CDR2 are ENHRY and SYGVKD. CDR3 nucleotide sequence: TGTGCCATCAGTGAGCCACTGGGTGAGCAGTTCTTC. It is translated as CAISEPLGEQFF.

This clonotype was counted ten times or more. V is TRBV20-1 and J is TRBJ2-7, with a weak D call TRBD2 (8 bases). CDR3 length: 18 residues. Germline loops: CDR1 DFQATT, CDR2 SNEGSKA (reference sequence). Trimming stripped 3 bases from V and 1 base from J, with 25 bases between. CDR3 region: CSASMPGGGWGPSYEQYF. The CDR3 coding sequence is TGCAGTGCTAGTATGCCGGGAGGGGGCTGGGGACCGTCCTACGAGCAGTACTTC.

This clonotype has just a few counts. This sequence joins TRBV29-1 and TRBJ2-2; TRBD1 agrees at 7 bases. The CDR3 extends over 13 amino acids. Germline assignment: CDR1 SQVTM and CDR2 ANQGSEA. J was trimmed by 0 bases and V by 7 bases; bases with no gene match: 2. For the CDR3, the DNA is TGCAGCGGACAGGGTTCGAACACCGGGGAGCTGTTTTTT. The encoded protein is CSGQGSNTGELFF.

The V gene is TRBV9, the J gene TRBJ1-2; 9 bases are shared with TRBD1. CDR1 and CDR2 (germline): SGDLS, YYNGEE. The CDR3 is 13 residues long. V dropped 3 bases and J dropped 8; count of bases not matched to a gene: 5. The CDR3 loop is CASSAGTGNGYTF. The CDR3 nucleotides are TGTGCCAGCAGCGCCGGGACAGGGAACGGCTACACCTTC.